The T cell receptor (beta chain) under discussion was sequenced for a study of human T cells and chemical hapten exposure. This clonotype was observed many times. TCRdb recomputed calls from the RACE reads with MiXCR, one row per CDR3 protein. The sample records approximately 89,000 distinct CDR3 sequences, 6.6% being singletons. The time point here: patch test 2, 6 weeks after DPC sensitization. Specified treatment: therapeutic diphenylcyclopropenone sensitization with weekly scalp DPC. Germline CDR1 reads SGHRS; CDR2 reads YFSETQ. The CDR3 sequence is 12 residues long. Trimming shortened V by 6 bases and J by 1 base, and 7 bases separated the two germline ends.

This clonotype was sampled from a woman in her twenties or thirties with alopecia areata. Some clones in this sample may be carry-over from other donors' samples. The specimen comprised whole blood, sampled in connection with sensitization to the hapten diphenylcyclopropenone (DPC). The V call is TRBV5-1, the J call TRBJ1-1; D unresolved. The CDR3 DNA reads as TGCGCCAGCAACGATCCGAACACTGAAGCTTTCTTT. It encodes CASNDPNTEAFF.